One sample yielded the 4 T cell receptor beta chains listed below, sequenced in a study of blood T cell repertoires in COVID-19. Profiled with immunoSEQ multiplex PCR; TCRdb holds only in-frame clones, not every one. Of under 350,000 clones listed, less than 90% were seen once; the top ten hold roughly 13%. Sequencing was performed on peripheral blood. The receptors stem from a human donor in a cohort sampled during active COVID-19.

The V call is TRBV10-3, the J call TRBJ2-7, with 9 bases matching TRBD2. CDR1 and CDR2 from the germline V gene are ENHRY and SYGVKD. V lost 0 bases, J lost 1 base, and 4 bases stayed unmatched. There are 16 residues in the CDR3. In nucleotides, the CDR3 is TGTGCCATCAGTGAGTCGGCGGGAGGGCCTTCCTACGAGCAGTACTTC. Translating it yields CAISESAGGPSYEQYF.

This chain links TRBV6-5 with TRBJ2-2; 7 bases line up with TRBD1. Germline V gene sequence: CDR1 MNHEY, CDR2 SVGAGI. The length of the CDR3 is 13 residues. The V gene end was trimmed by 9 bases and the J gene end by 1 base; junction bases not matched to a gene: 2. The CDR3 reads CASRQGNTGELFF. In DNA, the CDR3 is TGTGCCAGTAGACAGGGGAACACCGGGGAGCTGTTTTTT.

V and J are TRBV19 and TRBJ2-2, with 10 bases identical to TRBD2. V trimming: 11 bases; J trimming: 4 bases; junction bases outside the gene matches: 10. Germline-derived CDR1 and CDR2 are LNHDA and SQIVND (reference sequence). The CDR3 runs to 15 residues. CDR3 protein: CASKRSSGSTGELFF. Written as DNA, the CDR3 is TGTGCCTCCAAACGGTCTAGCGGGAGCACCGGGGAGCTGTTTTTT.

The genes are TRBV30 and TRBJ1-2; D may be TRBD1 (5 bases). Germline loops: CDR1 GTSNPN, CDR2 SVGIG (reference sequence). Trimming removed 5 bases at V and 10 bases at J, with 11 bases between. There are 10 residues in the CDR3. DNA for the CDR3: TGTGCCTGGTCGCAGGGCGACTACACCTTC. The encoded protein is CAWSQGDYTF.